The clone carrying this T cell receptor (beta chain) has ten or more counts. This specimen comes from a study of T-cell memory formation after mild COVID-19. TCRdb used MiXCR to reprocess the 5' RACE reads, holding one entry per CDR3 protein. The table has roughly 280,000 distinct CDR3 sequences, under 20% seen once; the top ten hold about a fifth. Trimming removed 3 bases from V and 2 bases from J, with 8 bases in between. The CDR3 spans 13 residues. Germline CDR1 is LNHNV and CDR2 is YYDKDF (reference sequence). The V and J genes are TRBV15 and TRBJ2-7, with unresolved D. The receptor was derived from a man younger than 35 who had mild COVID-19 (a few samples of this study predate the infection). Cell type and time point are not known. Sequenced: PBMCs or a T cell subset sorted from them (not recorded which). The CDR3 nucleotides read TGTGCCACCAGCAGGCAGCTCGCCTACGAGCAGTACGTC. This translates into CATSRQLAYEQYV.